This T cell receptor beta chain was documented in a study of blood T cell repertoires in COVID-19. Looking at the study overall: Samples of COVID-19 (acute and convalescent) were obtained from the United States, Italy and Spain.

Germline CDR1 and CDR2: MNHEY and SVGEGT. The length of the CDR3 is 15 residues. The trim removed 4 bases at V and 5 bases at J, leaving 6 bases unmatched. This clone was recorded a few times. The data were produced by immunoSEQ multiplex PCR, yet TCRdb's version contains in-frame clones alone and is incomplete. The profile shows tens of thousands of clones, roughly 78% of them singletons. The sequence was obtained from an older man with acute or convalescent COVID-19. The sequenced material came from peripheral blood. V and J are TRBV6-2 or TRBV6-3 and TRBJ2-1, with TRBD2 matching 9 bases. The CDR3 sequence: CASSFSGSWNNEQFF. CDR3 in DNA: TGTGCCAGCAGTTTTAGCGGGAGTTGGAACAATGAGCAGTTCTTC.